This is a list of T cell receptor beta chains from one sample in a study of siplizumab effects on memory and regulatory T cells. The data were produced by immunoSEQ multiplex PCR, yet TCRdb's version contains in-frame clones alone and is incomplete. The table records 100,000 to 110,000 clones, approximately 91% of them present only once. The source material was CD4+ T cells sorted from blood. The receptors were gathered from a human donor in good health. CDR3s include the opening cysteine and the closing phenylalanine or tryptophan. Fields, in order: D gene, V gene, clone size, J gene, CDR3 protein, CDR3 DNA. A D gene is named only where the DNA matches it firmly. Only some rows state a clone size, as once, few, many or a class for expanded clones.

>.|TRBV5-5|.|TRBJ1-6
CASSPDGGRVTYNSPLHF
TGTGCCAGCAGCCCGGATGGGGGGCGAGTAACCTATAATTCACCCCTCCACTTT
>.|TRBV6-5|once|TRBJ1-3
CASSYHGTGGNTIYF
TGTGCCAGCAGTTACCACGGGACGGGTGGAAACACCATATATTTT
>.|TRBV14|.|TRBJ2-2
CASSQDRRGLTVGELFF
TGTGCCAGCAGCCAAGATAGGCGGGGGCTGACCGTCGGGGAGCTGTTTTTT
>TRBD1|TRBV4-2|.|TRBJ1-2
CASRTGQGYGYTF
TGTGCCAGCAGAACGGGACAGGGCTATGGCTACACCTTC
>.|TRBV18|.|TRBJ1-5
CASSPSQLSNQPQHF
TGTGCCAGCTCACCATCGCAGCTTAGCAATCAGCCCCAGCATTTT
>.|TRBV19|.|TRBJ2-2
CASSSGRFGSTGELFF
TGTGCCAGTAGTTCGGGACGGTTTGGGAGCACCGGGGAGCTGTTTTTT
>.|TRBV28|.|TRBJ2-2
CAGRTAPGAGELFF
TGTGCCGGCCGGACAGCCCCAGGGGCCGGGGAGCTGTTTTTT
>TRBD2|TRBV30|.|TRBJ2-5
CAWSARLAGSRETQYF
TGTGCCTGGAGTGCCCGGCTAGCGGGCTCACGGGAGACCCAGTACTTC
>.|TRBV5-1|.|TRBJ2-1
CASSSLSGTDNEQFF
TGCGCCAGCAGCTCGCTTTCCGGGACGGACAATGAGCAGTTCTTC
>.|TRBV28|once|TRBJ2-2
CASWEKNTGELFF
TGTGCCAGCTGGGAGAAAAACACCGGGGAGCTGTTTTTT
>.|TRBV4-3|.|TRBJ1-3
CASSQFPRSGNTIYF
TGCGCCAGCAGCCAATTTCCCCGCAGTGGAAACACCATATATTTT
>.|TRBV12-5|once|TRBJ2-1
CASGLVLAHEQFF
TGTGCTAGTGGTTTGGTACTGGCCCATGAGCAGTTCTTC
>.|TRBV7-9|.|TRBJ2-7
CASSHQQGTYEQYF
TGTGCCAGCAGCCACCAACAGGGAACCTACGAGCAGTACTTC
>TRBD1|TRBV10-3|.|TRBJ2-3
CAISDGGTGADTQYF
TGTGCCATCAGTGATGGAGGGACAGGGGCAGATACGCAGTATTTT
>TRBD1|TRBV5-4|few|TRBJ2-1
CASSLVFGTANNEQFF
TGTGCCAGCAGCTTGGTTTTCGGGACAGCTAACAATGAGCAGTTCTTC
>.|TRBV19|.|TRBJ1-2
CASSISLPSLWGYTF
TGTGCCAGTAGTATATCACTCCCCAGCCTTTGGGGCTACACCTTC
>.|TRBV6-1|few|TRBJ2-7
CASSVDRSSYEQYF
TGTGCCAGCAGTGTGGACCGAAGCTCCTACGAGCAGTACTTC
>.|TRBV19|.|TRBJ2-3
CASNTALGADTQYF
TGTGCCAGCAACACTGCACTAGGGGCAGATACGCAGTATTTT
>.|TRBV6-5|.|TRBJ1-2
CASSYKGKGPYGYTF
TGTGCCAGCAGTTACAAAGGGAAAGGGCCCTATGGCTACACCTTC
>.|TRBV10-2|.|TRBJ2-5
CASMTGGQETQYF
TGCGCCAGCATGACGGGGGGCCAGGAGACCCAGTACTTC
>.|TRBV7-3|.|TRBJ2-3
CASSQAHFTFDTQYF
TGTGCCAGCAGTCAAGCACACTTTACCTTTGATACGCAGTATTTT
>.|TRBV7-9|.|TRBJ2-7
CASSLKQGDPHEQYF
TGTGCCAGCAGCTTAAAACAAGGGGACCCCCACGAGCAGTACTTC
>.|TRBV5-6|.|TRBJ2-7
CASSMGFSGGRGYSYEQYF
TGTGCCAGCAGCATGGGGTTCTCGGGGGGCAGGGGATACTCCTACGAGCAGTACTTC
>.|TRBV6-1|.|TRBJ1-1
CASNQRMNTEAFF
TGTGCCAGCAACCAACGCATGAACACTGAAGCTTTCTTT
>.|TRBV18|once|TRBJ1-1
CASSPHVGEDTEAFF
TGTGCCAGCTCACCCCACGTCGGTGAAGACACTGAAGCTTTCTTT
>.|TRBV7-5|.|TRBJ1-5
CASSLVKGGQPQHF
TGTGCCAGCAGCTTAGTAAAGGGGGGGCAGCCCCAGCATTTT
>.|TRBV29-1|.|TRBJ2-5
CSVGRGQETQYF
TGCAGCGTTGGTCGGGGCCAAGAGACCCAGTACTTC
>.|TRBV7-8|.|TRBJ1-4
CASSLDSNYEKLFF
TGTGCCAGCAGCTTGGACAGCAACTATGAAAAACTGTTTTTT
>.|TRBV21-1|few|TRBJ1-1
CASRDTEAFF
TGTGCCAGCCGGGACACTGAAGCTTTCTTT
>TRBD1|TRBV7-6|.|TRBJ2-7
CASSLGQGHYEQYF
TGTGCCAGCAGCTTAGGACAGGGCCATTACGAGCAGTACTTC
>.|TRBV18|.|TRBJ1-2
CASSVGEAYGYTF
TGTGCCAGCTCAGTCGGGGAGGCCTATGGCTACACCTTC
>.|TRBV19|once|TRBJ1-3
CASSSTGTYSGNTIYF
TGTGCCAGTAGTTCAACAGGGACCTACTCTGGAAACACCATATATTTT
>.|TRBV5-1|.|TRBJ2-5
CASSLGLSRNQETQYF
TGCGCCAGCAGCTTAGGACTATCTAGAAACCAAGAGACCCAGTACTTC
>TRBD1|TRBV18|.|TRBJ1-1
CASSGQGARTEAFF
TGTGCCAGCTCGGGACAGGGGGCGCGCACTGAAGCTTTCTTT
>.|TRBV19|once|TRBJ2-1
CASSSDSKGNEQFF
TGTGCCAGTAGTTCGGACAGCAAAGGAAATGAGCAGTTCTTC
>.|TRBV7-2|.|TRBJ1-1
CASSLGWGFSEAFF
TGTGCCAGCAGCTTAGGTTGGGGGTTTTCTGAAGCTTTCTTT
>TRBD1|TRBV28|.|TRBJ1-2
CASSLRTGENGYTF
TGTGCCAGCAGTCTTCGGACAGGGGAGAATGGCTACACCTTC
>.|TRBV2|.|TRBJ1-6
CASSSRGIYNSPLHF
TGTGCCAGCAGTAGTAGGGGAATCTATAATTCACCCCTCCACTTT